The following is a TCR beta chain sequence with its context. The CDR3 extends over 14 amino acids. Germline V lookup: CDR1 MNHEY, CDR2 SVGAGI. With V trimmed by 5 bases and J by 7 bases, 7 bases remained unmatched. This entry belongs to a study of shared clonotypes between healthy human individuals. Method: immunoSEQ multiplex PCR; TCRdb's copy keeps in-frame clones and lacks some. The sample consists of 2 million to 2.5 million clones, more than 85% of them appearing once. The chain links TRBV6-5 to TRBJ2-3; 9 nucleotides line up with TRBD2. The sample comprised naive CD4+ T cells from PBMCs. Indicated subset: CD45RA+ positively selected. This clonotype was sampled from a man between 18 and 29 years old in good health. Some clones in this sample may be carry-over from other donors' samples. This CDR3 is CASSAASGKNTQYF. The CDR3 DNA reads TGTGCCAGCAGTGCGGCTAGCGGGAAAAATACGCAGTATTTT.